Below are 8 T cell receptor beta chains sequenced from a single sample in a study of T cell repertoires in cytomegalovirus infection. MiXCR was run by TCRdb on the reads, yielding one entry per CDR3 protein. The data show approximately 730,000 distinct CDR3 sequences, around a third seen once. Antigens of these TCRs are unknown. The sample here was cultured PBMCs, taken from culture after CMV antigen stimulation. The receptors here all came from a human donor in good health (CMV status not recorded). Some clones in this sample may be carry-over from other donors' samples.

This chain links TRBV20-1 with TRBJ2-7; possibly TRBD1 for D (6 bases). There are 14 residues in the CDR3. The germline V gene encodes CDR1 DFQATT and CDR2 SNEGSKA (reference sequence). The V end lost 3 bases, the J end lost 2 bases, and 14 bases lay between the germline ends. The CDR3 here is CSASTQGITYEQYF. The CDR3 bases are TGCAGTGCTAGCACTCAGGGGATCACCTACGAGCAGTACTTC.

This clonotype was seen ten or more times. The chain combines TRBV7-8 with TRBJ1-1, with 9 bases fitting TRBD1. The CDR3 consists of 16 residues. The trim removed 5 bases at V and 2 bases at J, leaving 9 bases unmatched. The germline V gene encodes CDR1 SGHVS and CDR2 FQNEAQ. CDR3 nucleotides: TGTGCCAGCAGCCTCTTCCGGGGACAGGGCAACACTGAAGCTTTCTTT. Translating gives CASSLFRGQGNTEAFF. Full variable domain (outside the CDR3, taken from reference TRBV7-8 and TRBJ1-1): GAGVSQSPRYKVAKRGQDVALRCDPISGHVSLFWYQQALGQGPEFLTYFQNEAQLDKSGLPSDRFFAERPEGSVSTLKIQRTQQEDSAVYLCASSLFRGQGNTEAFFGQGTRLTVV.

The chain uses TRBV12-3 or TRBV12-4 and TRBJ2-6; D gene uncertain. The CDR3 has 15 amino acids. The V end was cut by 2 bases, the J end by 0 bases, with 5 bases between. CDR3 bases: TGTGCCAGCAGTTTAATTCGCTCTGGGGCCAACGTCCTGACTTTC. This encodes CASSLIRSGANVLTF.

The rearrangement joins TRBV20-1 to TRBJ2-3, with TRBD2 matching over 10 bases. This CDR3 is built from 14 residues. CDR1 and CDR2 from the germline V gene are DFQATT and SNEGSKA (reference sequence). CDR3 residues: CGLAAAAYTDTQYF. In DNA, the CDR3 is TGCGGACTAGCGGCCGCAGCCTACACAGATACGCAGTATTTT.

V gene TRBV6-1 combines with J gene TRBJ2-7; unclear D gene. Between the trimmed V and J ends, which lost 8 bases and 3 bases, there was a span of 14 bases. Germline-derived CDR1 and CDR2 are MNHNS and SASEGT. The CDR3 contains 13 residues. The CDR3 DNA is TGTGCCAGCGCGGAAGCGCCCTTCTACGAGCAGTACTTC. Residues: CASAEAPFYEQYF.

This chain connects TRBV2 to TRBJ2-1; the match to TRBD2 covers 9 bases. CDR1 and CDR2 (germline): SNHLY, FYNNEI. The CDR3 sequence is 13 residues long. V was pared by 9 bases and J by 8 bases, with 8 bases of the junction left unmatched. CDR3 sequence (DNA): TGTGCCAGAGGGGTTAGCGGGGGTCATGAGCAGTTCTTC. Translated: CARGVSGGHEQFF. The variable domain in full, with the rest retrieved from reference TRBV2 and TRBJ2-1, is EPEVTQTPSHQVTQMGQEVILRCVPISNHLYFYWYRQILGQKVEFLVSFYNNEISEKSEIFDDQFSVERPDGSNFTLKIRSTKLEDSAMYFCARGVSGGHEQFFGPGTRLTVL.

There are a few counts of this clonotype. V and J are TRBV12-3 or TRBV12-4 and TRBJ2-3, with TRBD1 identical over 9 bases. The junction had 3 bases not matched to a gene; V was cut back by 5 bases and J by 0 bases. There are 15 residues in the CDR3. The CDR3 reads CASSRDRGSTDTQYF. In DNA form, the CDR3 reads TGTGCCAGCAGTCGAGACAGGGGGAGCACAGATACGCAGTATTTT.

The V call is TRBV19, the J call TRBJ2-1, with 8 bases fitting TRBD1. The CDR3 runs 17 residues. Germline V gene data show CDR1 as LNHDA and CDR2 as SQIVND (reference sequence). V dropped 4 bases and J dropped 5; count of bases not matched to a gene: 13. CDR3 residues: CASSTLDRAWVNNEQFF. CDR3 DNA sequence: TGTGCCAGTAGTACCTTGGACAGGGCTTGGGTAAACAATGAGCAGTTCTTC.